The next 5 T cell receptor beta chains were all read from a single sample in a study of CD8 T cells in Susac syndrome. Reverse transcription used roughly 0.5 to 1 ug RNA and random hexamers. TCRdb processed the immunoSEQ multiplex PCR reads anew with MiXCR; each CDR3 protein has one entry. The repertoire holds about 120,000 distinct CDR3 sequences, with about 93% as singletons. Sequencing was done on a sample of CD4+ T cells from PBMCs. The receptors originated from a human donor in good health.

This clonotype was detected only once. The chain has TRBV20-1 and TRBJ2-4; tentatively, D is TRBD1 or TRBD2 (5 bases each). CDR1 is DFQATT, CDR2 SNEGSKA, per germline (reference sequence). CDR3 size: 15 residues. V dropped 5 bases and J dropped 5 bases, with 19 bases sitting between them. The CDR3 protein is CSAGDPQDPQNIQYF. The CDR3 DNA follows: TGCAGTGCTGGGGACCCCCAAGACCCCCAAAACATTCAGTACTTC.

This clonotype has just one count. The rearrangement uses TRBV6-2 or TRBV6-3 and TRBJ2-5, with D hard to call. Germline values: CDR1 MNHEY, CDR2 SVGEGT. The length of the CDR3 is 13 residues. Trimming took 2 bases from V and 4 from J, leaving 8 bases between them. The CDR3 DNA is TGTGCCAGCAGTTACGGGGTTCCAGAGACCCAGTACTTC. This encodes CASSYGVPETQYF.

The CDR3 loop reads CASSVQNGFNEQFF. CDR3 DNA sequence: TGCGCCAGCAGTGTACAGAATGGTTTCAATGAGCAGTTCTTC. The chain recombines TRBV5-1 with TRBJ2-1; D uncertain. With 5 bases removed from V and 6 bases from J, the gap between germline ends came to 15 bases. Germline CDR1 is SGHRS and CDR2 is YFSETQ. CDR3 length: 14 amino acids.

The chain combines TRBV19 with TRBJ1-2; D not resolved. Trimming shortened V by 0 bases and J by 6 bases, and 8 bases separated the two germline ends. Germline V gene sequence: CDR1 LNHDA, CDR2 SQIVND (reference sequence). The CDR3 sequence is 13 residues long. The CDR3 sequence is CASSIEGKNGYTF. The DNA for the CDR3 is TGTGCCAGTAGTATAGAGGGGAAGAATGGCTACACCTTC.

The genes are TRBV24-1 and TRBJ2-2; D possibly corresponds to TRBD1 (6 bases). V lost 3 bases, J lost 3 bases, and 10 bases lay in between. CDR1 is KGHDR and CDR2 is SFDVKD in the germline V gene. This CDR3 spans 15 amino acids. CDR3 sequence reads: CATSDRNRDTGELFF. The CDR3 DNA reads as TGTGCCACCAGTGATAGGAACAGGGACACCGGGGAGCTGTTTTTT.